The 31 T cell receptor beta chains reported below all come from one sample, sequenced in a study of OX40 agonist ivuxolimab in advanced cancers. Profiled with immunoSEQ multiplex PCR; TCRdb holds only in-frame clones, not every one. The data hold some 70,000 clones, with about nine tenths observed a single time. Here the sequenced sample was CD4+ or CD8+ T cells sorted from blood, taken in a trial of the OX40 agonist ivuxolimab. The source is an adult with an advanced solid tumor such as melanoma, head and neck, liver or kidney cancer.

This clone was counted a few times. The J gene is TRBJ2-3, the V gene TRBV7-9; D is unclear. The CDR3 spans 14 residues. Germline values: CDR1 SEHNR, CDR2 FQNEAQ (reference sequence). Between the trimmed V and J ends, which lost 1 base and 4 bases, there was a span of 9 bases. CDR3 sequence: CASSLVSVADTQYF. The CDR3, as DNA: TGTGCCAGCAGCTTAGTCTCTGTGGCAGATACGCAGTATTTT. Supplemented by reference TRBV7-9 and TRBJ2-3, the full variable domain reads DTGVSQNPRHKITKRGQNVTFRCDPISEHNRLYWYRQTLGQGPEFLTYFQNEAQLEKSRLLSDRFSAERPKGSFSTLEIQRTEQGDSAMYLCASSLVSVADTQYFGPGTRLTVL.

This chain's CDR3 is CASRASGSYEQYF. CDR3 in DNA: TGCGCCAGCAGGGCTAGCGGTTCCTACGAGCAGTACTTC. The chain has TRBV5-1 and TRBJ2-7, with 7 bases matching TRBD2. CDR3 size: 13 residues. Trimming took 5 bases from V and 1 from J; bases not matched to a gene: 3. Germline V CDR1 and CDR2: SGHRS, YFSETQ.

The chain links TRBV29-1 to TRBJ2-3; TRBD1 matches at 10 bases. J was trimmed by 5 bases and V by 5 bases; bases with no gene match: 4. CDR3 length: 13 residues. Per germline, CDR1 SQVTM and CDR2 ANQGSEA. The chain's CDR3 is CSVRTGGGDTQYF. The CDR3 DNA is TGCAGCGTTAGGACAGGGGGAGGAGATACGCAGTATTTT.

The count of this clone is one. CDR3 loop: CAIETGPRGEQYF. The CDR3 nucleotides read TGTGCCATCGAGACAGGTCCACGGGGAGAGCAGTACTTC. The chain employs TRBV28 and TRBJ2-7; maybe TRBD1 (6 bases). V shed 10 bases and J shed 7 bases, with 20 bases lying between them. The CDR3 covers 13 residues. The germline CDR1 and CDR2 sequences are MDHEN and SYDVKM.

J is TRBJ1-1 and V is TRBV11-3; the D is unclear. The V end lost 2 bases, the J end lost 4 bases, and 14 bases lay between the germline ends. Germline V gives CDR1 SGHNT, CDR2 YENEEA. The CDR3 runs 15 residues. DNA of the CDR3: TGTGCCAGCAGCTTAAGGGCAGGCGCTGGCACTGAAGCTTTCTTT. Amino acid sequence: CASSLRAGAGTEAFF.

The J gene is TRBJ1-1, the V gene TRBV7-9, with D uncertain. The CDR3 runs to 13 residues. Trimming took off 1 base at V and 6 bases at J, with 9 bases between the two ends. Germline values: CDR1 SEHNR, CDR2 FQNEAQ (reference sequence). In DNA, the CDR3 is TGTGCCAGCAGCTTAGGGGCTAACTCTGAAGCTTTCTTT. It specifies CASSLGANSEAFF.

The gene calls are TRBV6-5 and TRBJ2-5, with 7 bases that match TRBD1. The DNA end favors TRBJ2-7, so the J call may be wrong. The CDR3 length is 16 residues. The germline V gene has CDR1 MNHEY and CDR2 SVGAGI. CDR3 in DNA: TGTGCCAGCAGTTACTCGAGACCCGGACAGGCCCACGAGCAGTACTTC. It is translated as CASSYSRPGQAHEQYF.

V gene TRBV5-1 combines with J gene TRBJ2-5; 8 bases line up with TRBD1. The CDR3 spans 17 residues. The germline CDR1 and CDR2 sequences are SGHRS and YFSETQ. Trimming removed 0 bases from V and 5 bases from J; junction bases left unmatched: 12. The CDR3 DNA sequence: TGCGCCAGCAGCTTGGCTGGAGGGGCAGGGGGCCTGGAGACCCAGTACTTC. Translated, it gives CASSLAGGAGGLETQYF.

The chain combines TRBV2 with TRBJ2-5, with D perhaps matching TRBD1 (6 bases). The CDR3 sequence is 16 residues long. V lost 6 bases and J lost 0, with 17 bases in between. Germline V lookup: CDR1 SNHLY, CDR2 FYNNEI. CDR3 loop: CASRHTGTLYQETQYF. The CDR3 nucleotides are TGTGCCAGCAGGCACACAGGGACACTATACCAAGAGACCCAGTACTTC.

The chain joins TRBV11-3 to TRBJ2-3; a possible D gene is TRBD1 (5 bases). Trimming left V 5 bases short and J 7 bases short, with 16 bases between. The germline CDR1 and CDR2 sequences are SGHNT and YENEEA. This CDR3 has 14 residues. CDR3 nucleotide sequence: TGTGCCAGCAGCCCCCTCCCCGGACAATATACGCAGTATTTT. This sequence encodes CASSPLPGQYTQYF.

The count of this clone is one. The chain has TRBV7-9 and TRBJ2-3; D remains ambiguous. Trimming took 1 base from V and 3 from J, leaving 14 bases between them. In germline, CDR1 is SEHNR, CDR2 FQNEAQ (reference sequence). The CDR3 is 16 amino acids. The CDR3 sequence: CASSLGVGIRTDTQYF. CDR3 DNA sequence: TGTGCCAGCAGCTTAGGGGTTGGGATACGGACAGATACGCAGTATTTT.

The chain couples TRBV5-6 to TRBJ2-3; D may be TRBD1 (5 bases). The CDR3 covers 16 residues. The V and J ends lost 4 bases and 5 bases respectively, with 20 bases between them. The germline gives CDR1 SGHDT, CDR2 YYEEEE. CDR3 protein: CASSVSVKGLGDTQYF. In DNA form, the CDR3 reads TGTGCCAGCAGCGTCTCAGTGAAGGGGCTAGGAGATACGCAGTATTTT.

This sequence joins TRBV28 and TRBJ1-1, with TRBD1 matching 9 bases. Germline V gene lookup returns CDR1 MDHEN and CDR2 SYDVKM. Unmatched junction bases numbered 5, after V lost 3 bases and J lost 3 bases. The CDR3 consists of 15 residues. CDR3 sequence: CASSFRDRVYTEAFF. CDR3 coding DNA: TGTGCCAGCAGTTTCCGGGACAGGGTTTACACTGAAGCTTTCTTT.

The chain links TRBV11-3 to TRBJ2-2; D is unresolved. Between the trimmed V and J ends, which lost 2 bases and 0 bases, there was a span of 10 bases. This CDR3 is built from 16 residues. CDR1 and CDR2 from the germline V gene are SGHNT and YENEEA. The CDR3 spells CASSLSRPTNTGELFF. Written as DNA, the CDR3 is TGTGCCAGCAGCTTATCAAGGCCGACGAACACCGGGGAGCTGTTTTTT. The complete variable domain, with remaining parts taken from reference TRBV11-3 and TRBJ2-2, reads EAGVVQSPRYKIIEKKQPVAFWCNPISGHNTLYWYLQNLGQGPELLIRYENEEAVDDSQLPKDRFSAERLKGVDSTLKIQPAELGDSAVYLCASSLSRPTNTGELFFGEGSRLTVL.

This clone was counted between two and nine times. V usage is TRBV19 and J usage is TRBJ1-5; D call uncertain. The CDR3 totals 13 residues. The V end lost 6 bases, the J end lost 4 bases, and 10 bases lay between the germline ends. Per germline, CDR1 LNHDA and CDR2 SQIVND (reference sequence). Written as DNA, the CDR3 is TGTGCCAGTAGCGCAGACGGAAATCAGCCCCAGCATTTT. Translation gives CASSADGNQPQHF.

In the case of this clone: Other DNA sequences in the same sample also yield this CDR3. The rearrangement links TRBV15 to TRBJ2-3, with no clear D. Germline V gives CDR1 LNHNV, CDR2 YYDKDF (reference sequence). The CDR3 contains 13 residues. V lost 0 bases, J lost 4 bases, and 5 bases lay in between. The CDR3 DNA reads as TGTGCCACCAGCAGAGATCCGGCAGATACGCAGTATTTT. Amino acids: CATSRDPADTQYF.

The genes are TRBV19 and TRBJ1-2; no clear D gene. CDR1 is LNHDA, CDR2 SQIVND, per germline (reference sequence). Between the trimmed V and J ends, which lost 3 bases and 8 bases, there was a span of 13 bases. The CDR3 loop spans 13 amino acids. The CDR3, as DNA: TGTGCCAGTAGTATCCCCGGGTTACAGGGCTACACCTTC. Translating it yields CASSIPGLQGYTF. Based on the CDR3 plus reference TRBV19 and TRBJ1-2, the full variable domain is DGGITQSPKYLFRKEGQNVTLSCEQNLNHDAMYWYRQDPGQGLRLIYYSQIVNDFQKGDIAEGYSVSREKKESFPLTVTSAQKNPTAFYLCASSIPGLQGYTFGSGTRLTVV.

V gene TRBV18 combines with J gene TRBJ2-2; the D is unclear. Germline assignment: CDR1 KGHSH and CDR2 LQKENI. V lost 1 base to trimming and J lost 3 bases, with 3 bases between them. The CDR3 runs to 13 residues. The CDR3 DNA reads as TGTGCCAGCTCACCACGTGACACCGGGGAGCTGTTTTTT. Encoded protein: CASSPRDTGELFF. The entire variable domain, with the rest obtained from reference TRBV18 and TRBJ2-2, is as follows: NAGVMQNPRHLVRRRGQEARLRCSPMKGHSHVYWYRQLPEEGLKFMVYLQKENIIDESGMPKERFSAEFPKEGPSILRIQQVVRGDSAAYFCASSPRDTGELFFGEGSRLTVL.

The chain couples TRBV7-3 to TRBJ2-6; D not certain. The germline V gene has CDR1 SGHTA and CDR2 FQGTGA. V lost 1 base to trimming and J lost 1 base, with 11 bases between them. This CDR3 contains 17 residues. Written as DNA, the CDR3 is TGTGCCAGCAGCTTAAACTCCCAGACGTCTGGGGCCAACGTCCTGACTTTC. Translated, it gives CASSLNSQTSGANVLTF.

The CDR3 DNA reads as TGCGCCAGCAGCTCCACGACTAGCGGGTCTTACAATGAGCAGTTCTTC. Residues: CASSSTTSGSYNEQFF. This chain joins TRBV5-1 and TRBJ2-1; 10 bases are a match to TRBD2. Trimming removed 3 bases from V and 4 bases from J; junction bases left unmatched: 7. The CDR3 runs to 16 residues. Germline values: CDR1 SGHRS, CDR2 YFSETQ.

This clone was picked up one time. The chain recombines TRBV19 with TRBJ1-5, with a tentative D call TRBD1 (5 bases). Germline V gene sequence: CDR1 LNHDA, CDR2 SQIVND (reference sequence). The CDR3 consists of 18 residues. The germline V and J ends were trimmed by 7 bases and 0 bases, with 22 bases remaining between them. The CDR3 DNA follows: TGTGCCAGTACCCCGCGCGGAGGGGATCTTCTTAGCAATCAGCCCCAGCATTTT. This translates into CASTPRGGDLLSNQPQHF.

V is TRBV5-1 and J is TRBJ2-2, with D perhaps assigned TRBD1 or TRBD2 (5 bases each). Germline CDR1 reads SGHRS; CDR2 reads YFSETQ. V dropped 2 bases and J dropped 4 bases, with 12 bases sitting between them. The CDR3 contains 15 residues. The CDR3 loop is CASSFMTEGTGELFF. In DNA form, the CDR3 reads TGCGCCAGCAGCTTTATGACAGAGGGCACCGGGGAGCTGTTTTTT.

This chain joins TRBV7-8 and TRBJ1-1; the match to TRBD1 covers 9 bases. CDR3 length equals 13 residues. Losses at the gene ends were 5 bases for V and 4 bases for J; bases not matched to a gene: 2. Per the germline V gene, CDR1 is SGHVS and CDR2 is FQNEAQ. The DNA of the CDR3 is TGTGCCAGCAGCGCGGACAGGGGCACTGAAGCTTTCTTT. Residues: CASSADRGTEAFF.

The V gene is TRBV6-6, the J gene TRBJ1-2, with D maybe TRBD1 (6 bases). Germline CDR1 reads MNHNY; CDR2 reads SVGAGI (reference sequence). This CDR3 comprises 14 residues. Trimming removed 0 bases at V and 8 bases at J, with 13 bases between. In DNA form, the CDR3 reads TGTGCCAGCAGTTACTCCACAGGGAAGGACGGCTACACCTTC. Amino acids: CASSYSTGKDGYTF.

This sequence joins TRBV13 and TRBJ1-5; D gene uncertain. Germline V CDR1 and CDR2: PRHDT, FYEKMQ (reference sequence). CDR3 length: 14 residues. V lost 3 bases to trimming and J lost 0 bases, with 6 bases between them. For the CDR3, the DNA is TGTGCCAGCAGCTTCAGAGGTAGCAATCAGCCCCAGCATTTT. Amino acids: CASSFRGSNQPQHF. Full variable domain (remainder filled in from reference TRBV13 and TRBJ1-5): AAGVIQSPRHLIKEKRETATLKCYPIPRHDTVYWYQQGPGQDPQFLISFYEKMQSDKGSIPDRFSAQQFSDYHSELNMSSLELGDSALYFCASSFRGSNQPQHFGDGTRLSIL.

V usage is TRBV5-1 and J usage is TRBJ2-2; TRBD1 might be the D (6 bases). V was trimmed by 4 bases and J by 2 bases, leaving 18 bases between them. CDR3 length: 17 amino acids. In germline, CDR1 is SGHRS, CDR2 YFSETQ. In nucleotides, the CDR3 is TGCGCCAGCAGCCCCCCTGTAGGGGACACCAACACCGGGGAGCTGTTTTTT. Translation: CASSPPVGDTNTGELFF.

V usage is TRBV7-2 and J usage is TRBJ2-7, with D hard to call. CDR1 and CDR2 from the germline V gene are SGHTA and FQGNSA. The CDR3 has 11 amino acids. Trimming cost V 1 base and J 7 bases, with 5 bases left between them. The CDR3 DNA is TGTGCCAGCAGCTTAGTGAGGGAGCAGTACTTC. Amino acid sequence: CASSLVREQYF.

This rearrangement joins TRBV11-2 to TRBJ1-2; 7 bases agree with TRBD1. Germline V lookup: CDR1 SGHAT, CDR2 FQNNGV. CDR3 size: 13 residues. V trimming: 3 bases; J trimming: 5 bases; junction bases outside the gene matches: 3. CDR3 region: CASSFDRAYGYTF. DNA for the CDR3: TGTGCCAGCAGCTTCGACAGGGCTTATGGCTACACCTTC.

This chain links TRBV9 with TRBJ2-2; TRBD2 aligns across 8 bases. There are 16 residues in the CDR3. The V segment lost 2 bases and the J segment 5 bases; nucleotides outside the gene matches: 8. The germline gives CDR1 SGDLS, CDR2 YYNGEE. CDR3 in amino acids: CASSVAGGLATGELFF. The DNA of the CDR3 is TGTGCCAGCAGCGTCGCGGGGGGCCTGGCAACCGGGGAGCTGTTTTTT.

The chain is built from TRBV6-4 and TRBJ1-1; D may be TRBD1 (5 bases). Trimming cost V 10 bases and J 1 base, with 25 bases left between them. The CDR3 is 17 amino acids. Germline CDR1 and CDR2: MRHNA and SNTAGT. This CDR3 reads CATRPTEVYVRNTEAFF. The DNA of the CDR3 is TGTGCCACCCGACCGACAGAAGTTTACGTTAGGAACACTGAAGCTTTCTTT.

The V gene is TRBV11-3, the J gene TRBJ1-5; a weak D match, TRBD1 (5 bases). CDR3 length equals 15 residues. V was cut by 5 bases and J by 0 bases, with 11 bases left in between. The germline CDR1 and CDR2 sequences are SGHNT and YENEEA. The CDR3 nucleotides read TGTGCCAGCAGCCAAGACAGTGCTAGCAATCAGCCCCAGCATTTT. Amino acid sequence: CASSQDSASNQPQHF.